Each of the 31 T cell receptor beta chains below was sequenced from the same sample in a study of blood T cell repertoires in COVID-19. The table came from immunoSEQ multiplex PCR; TCRdb's copy has only in-frame clones and leaves some out. The sample carries 140,000 to 150,000 clones, about 84% recorded once. Sequencing was done on a sample of peripheral blood. All receptors come from a man aged 60 to 69 with active or convalescent COVID-19.

This clone has just one count. V usage is TRBV5-1 and J usage is TRBJ1-5, with D possibly matching TRBD1 (6 bases). The CDR3 extends over 15 amino acids. V lost 1 base and J lost 5, with 13 bases in between. Germline values: CDR1 SGHRS, CDR2 YFSETQ. In DNA form, the CDR3 reads TGCGCCAGCAGCTTGTCCCAGGGGTCGGATCAGCCCCAGCATTTT. It is translated as CASSLSQGSDQPQHF.

The chain joins TRBV19 to TRBJ1-3; D perhaps matches TRBD1 (6 bases). From germline, CDR1 is LNHDA and CDR2 SQIVND (reference sequence). The CDR3 has 20 amino acids. The germline V and J ends were trimmed by 3 bases and 0 bases, with 24 bases remaining between them. The CDR3 DNA is TGTGCCAGTAGTATTTTATTGCGGTATGGGACACCGACCTCTGGAAACACCATATATTTT. Encoded protein: CASSILLRYGTPTSGNTIYF.

The genes are TRBV5-6 and TRBJ2-5; TRBD2 matches at 10 bases. CDR3 length equals 17 residues. With 2 bases clipped from V and 5 bases from J, the junction kept 12 bases outside the gene matches. Germline loops: CDR1 SGHDT, CDR2 YYEEEE. The CDR3 DNA follows: TGTGCCAGCAGCTTCGTGGTAGCGGGAGGCCCGGGGGAGACCCAGTACTTC. It specifies CASSFVVAGGPGETQYF. Looking up the rest from reference TRBV5-6 and TRBJ2-5 gives the full variable domain: DAGVTQSPTHLIKTRGQQVTLRCSPKSGHDTVSWYQQALGQGPQFIFQYYEEEERQRGNFPDRFSGHQFPNYSSELNVNALLLGDSALYLCASSFVVAGGPGETQYFGPGTRLLVL.

J is TRBJ2-1 and V is TRBV5-1; no clear D. The CDR3 spans 15 residues. Between the trimmed V and J ends, which lost 1 base and 7 bases, there was a span of 15 bases. The germline gives CDR1 SGHRS, CDR2 YFSETQ. The CDR3 spells CASSLFRAPVNEQFF. In DNA, the CDR3 is TGCGCCAGCAGCTTGTTTAGAGCTCCGGTAAATGAGCAGTTCTTC.

This chain links TRBV2 with TRBJ1-6, with D unclear. CDR1 is SNHLY, CDR2 FYNNEI, per germline. V shed 3 bases and J shed 4 bases, with 13 bases lying between them. This CDR3 region has 16 residues. The CDR3 DNA is TGTGCCAGCAGTGAGGAAGGTGCCGGGTATAATTCACCCCTCCACTTT. It yields the protein CASSEEGAGYNSPLHF.

The chain uses TRBV4-2 and TRBJ2-7; 8 bases align to TRBD1. CDR1 and CDR2 from the germline V gene are LGHNA and YNFKEQ. V lost 1 base to trimming and J lost 5 bases; unmatched junction nucleotides: 10. The CDR3 spans 16 residues. CDR3 nucleotide sequence: TGTGCCAGCAGCCAAGGTGAGGCCGCAGGGGGCGACGAGCAGTACTTC. It codes for CASSQGEAAGGDEQYF.

The chain links TRBV24-1 to TRBJ1-5; D is uncertain. This CDR3 has 12 amino acids. Germline V gives CDR1 KGHDR, CDR2 SFDVKD. V was clipped by 7 bases and J by 4 bases, with 7 bases between them. This chain's CDR3 is CATSRGNQPQHF. The CDR3 DNA sequence: TGTGCCACCAGCCGAGGGAATCAGCCCCAGCATTTT.

The V and J genes are TRBV27 and TRBJ2-1, with 10 positions matching TRBD2. The V gene's germline CDR1 is MNHEY and CDR2 SMNVEV (reference sequence). The length of the CDR3 is 15 residues. Trimming cost V 6 bases and J 8 bases; bases outside gene matches: 10. The CDR3 nucleotides read TGTGCCAGCAGACCAGCGGGAGGGCCTAGATATGAGCAGTTCTTC. It encodes CASRPAGGPRYEQFF.

In DNA, the CDR3 is TGTGCCATCGGCGGGCAGGGAGGATATGGCTACACCTTC. It codes for CAIGGQGGYGYTF. V and J are TRBV5-4 and TRBJ1-2; D perhaps matches TRBD1 (5 bases). The ends were cut back, 9 bases at V and 5 bases at J, with 17 bases in the middle. From germline, CDR1 is SGHNT and CDR2 YYREEE (reference sequence). This CDR3 has 13 residues.

The V call is TRBV28, the J call TRBJ2-5, with 11 bases identical to TRBD2. Germline V gene sequence: CDR1 MDHEN, CDR2 SYDVKM. J was trimmed by 5 bases and V by 3 bases; bases with no gene match: 8. The CDR3 has 16 amino acids. CDR3 sequence reads: CASSLQTSGMWETQYF. The CDR3 region has the DNA TGTGCCAGCAGTTTGCAGACTAGCGGGATGTGGGAGACCCAGTACTTC.

The CDR3 sequence is CASSSSMVGGTDTQYF. CDR3 sequence (DNA): TGTGCCAGCAGCTCTAGCATGGTTGGGGGGACAGATACGCAGTATTTT. The chain links TRBV7-2 to TRBJ2-3; D is perhaps TRBD2 (6 bases). Trimming stripped 4 bases from V and 3 bases from J, with 17 bases between. Germline loops: CDR1 SGHTA, CDR2 FQGNSA. The CDR3 has 16 residues.

This clone came up once. The V and J genes are TRBV3-1 (or the pseudogene TRBV3-2) and TRBJ2-2; D not certain. The V end was cut by 5 bases, the J end by 7 bases, with 11 bases between. Germline V CDR1 and CDR2: LGHDT, YNNKEL (reference sequence). The CDR3 length is 13 residues. CDR3 region: CASSSPRVGELFF. CDR3 sequence (DNA): TGTGCCAGCAGCTCCCCGCGAGTCGGGGAGCTGTTTTTT.

This clone has a count of ten or more. The gene calls are TRBV6-4 and TRBJ2-2; 8 positions agree with TRBD1. Per the germline V gene, CDR1 is MRHNA and CDR2 is SNTAGT. CDR3 length: 15 amino acids. The ends lost 5 bases at V and 4 bases at J; junction bases unmatched: 6. CDR3 nucleotides: TGTGCCAGCAGTCCCGGGACAGGTGTCACCGGGGAGCTGTTTTTT. Its translation is CASSPGTGVTGELFF.

This clone was observed a handful of times. In DNA, the CDR3 is TGTGCCAGCAGCGTAGGACAGGGTGGAAACATTCAGTACTTC. Its translation: CASSVGQGGNIQYF. This chain links TRBV9 with TRBJ2-4; 7 positions agree with TRBD1. The CDR3 consists of 14 residues. V shed 0 bases, J shed 6 bases, and the junction held 3 bases outside the gene matches. CDR1 and CDR2 (germline): SGDLS, YYNGEE.

The gene calls are TRBV4-3 and TRBJ1-1, with a tentative D call TRBD1 (6 bases). Germline V gives CDR1 LGHNA, CDR2 YSLEER. This CDR3 has 16 residues. V gave up 0 bases and J gave up 10 bases, with 21 bases separating them. CDR3 bases: TGCGCCAGCAGCCAAGAGGGGGCAGGGGTACACAATCGAGCTTTCTTT. It yields the protein CASSQEGAGVHNRAFF.

The chain combines TRBV5-1 with TRBJ2-2; 7 nucleotides agree with TRBD1. V trimming: 7 bases; J trimming: 0 bases; junction bases outside the gene matches: 6. The CDR3 is made up of 15 amino acids. Germline assignment: CDR1 SGHRS and CDR2 YFSETQ. CDR3 DNA: TGCGCCAGCTCTGGACAGGCTTCGAACACCGGGGAGCTGTTTTTT. It is translated as CASSGQASNTGELFF.

The V and J genes are TRBV29-1 and TRBJ2-1, with TRBD1 matching 8 bases. With V trimmed by 8 bases and J by 5 bases, 8 bases remained unmatched. This CDR3 comprises 13 residues. CDR1 is SQVTM, CDR2 ANQGSEA, per germline. The CDR3 coding sequence is TGCAGCATTAGAGGGACAGGCAACAATGAGCAGTTCTTC. It encodes CSIRGTGNNEQFF.

V is TRBV6-2 or TRBV6-3 and J is TRBJ2-1; TRBD1 agrees at 7 bases. The CDR3 is 15 amino acids. V lost 6 bases to trimming and J lost 3 bases; unmatched junction nucleotides: 8. Germline V gives CDR1 MNHEY, CDR2 SVGEGT. The CDR3 loop is CASSRRTGNYNEQFF. CDR3 bases: TGTGCCAGCAGCCGTCGGACAGGTAACTACAATGAGCAGTTCTTC.

The rearrangement joins TRBV18 to TRBJ2-5, with D uncertain. Trimming took off 2 bases at V and 3 bases at J, with 7 bases between the two ends. Per the germline V gene, CDR1 is KGHSH and CDR2 is LQKENI. The CDR3 consists of 13 residues. The CDR3 loop is CASSPFSKETQYF. CDR3 DNA: TGTGCCAGCTCACCATTTTCAAAAGAGACCCAGTACTTC.

The chain is built from TRBV27 and TRBJ2-7, with 9 bases that match TRBD1. The germline V gene encodes CDR1 MNHEY and CDR2 SMNVEV (reference sequence). Germline trimming cut 6 bases from V and 1 base from J; bases unmatched to any gene: 7. The CDR3 has 15 amino acids. The CDR3 nucleotides are TGTGCCAGCAGCCGTTGGGACAGGGTATCCTACGAGCAGTACTTC. It codes for CASSRWDRVSYEQYF.

CDR3 in amino acids: CAISEVEAQETQYF. The CDR3 DNA sequence: TGTGCCATCAGTGAGGTCGAGGCCCAAGAGACCCAGTACTTC. The chain combines TRBV10-3 with TRBJ2-5, with unresolved D. The V end was cut by 2 bases, the J end by 1 base, with 8 bases between. The germline V gene encodes CDR1 ENHRY and CDR2 SYGVKD. The CDR3 runs 14 residues.

The gene calls are TRBV24-1 and TRBJ1-2; TRBD1 agrees at 9 bases. This CDR3 has 13 residues. V dropped 6 bases and J dropped 7; count of bases not matched to a gene: 5. Per the germline V gene, CDR1 is KGHDR and CDR2 is SFDVKD. CDR3 region: CATSWDRASGYTF. The CDR3 DNA is TGTGCCACCAGTTGGGACAGGGCCTCTGGCTACACCTTC.

This rearrangement joins TRBV28 to TRBJ1-2; D gene unclear. V was cut by 5 bases and J by 6 bases, with 10 bases left in between. Germline CDR1 reads MDHEN; CDR2 reads SYDVKM. The CDR3 consists of 12 residues. Here the CDR3 DNA reads TGTGCCAGCAGTACCCCCACGGATGGCTACACCTTC. It codes for CASSTPTDGYTF.

The J gene is TRBJ2-3, the V gene TRBV7-8; 12 nucleotides agree with TRBD2. The J segment lost 6 bases and the V segment lost 5 bases, leaving 9 bases of the junction unmatched. CDR3 length equals 16 residues. Germline CDR1 is SGHVS and CDR2 is FQNEAQ. CDR3 sequence reads: CASSLRTSGASDTQYF. CDR3 sequence (DNA): TGTGCCAGCAGCCTACGGACTAGCGGGGCCTCGGATACGCAGTATTTT.

This clone was recorded a few times. The chain couples TRBV28 to TRBJ2-7; D gene ambiguous. The V end was cut by 5 bases, the J end by 0 bases, with 5 bases between. This CDR3 spans 12 amino acids. Germline V CDR1 and CDR2: MDHEN, SYDVKM. CDR3 bases: TGTGCCAGCAGTCCGAGCTCCTACGAGCAGTACTTC. Translation: CASSPSSYEQYF.

This clone was counted only a few times. The rearrangement links TRBV10-3 to TRBJ2-3, with 7 bases aligning to TRBD2. This CDR3 is built from 18 residues. Trimming at V came to 10 bases and at J to 0 bases, leaving 19 bases not matched to a gene. Germline V lookup: CDR1 ENHRY, CDR2 SYGVKD. The CDR3 loop is CATKGLIEGPGSTDTQYF. CDR3 bases: TGTGCCACTAAGGGACTAATCGAGGGACCCGGAAGCACAGATACGCAGTATTTT.

The chain combines TRBV19 with TRBJ2-5; D may be TRBD2 (5 bases). The CDR3 sequence is 17 residues long. The V end was cut by 3 bases, the J end by 5 bases, with 22 bases between. Germline-derived CDR1 and CDR2 are LNHDA and SQIVND (reference sequence). For the CDR3, the DNA is TGTGCCAGTAGTATTCGGGTAGCGTCATCCCCGGGGGAGACCCAGTACTTC. It translates to CASSIRVASSPGETQYF.

The chain couples TRBV15 to TRBJ2-3; no clear D gene. Germline V CDR1 and CDR2: LNHNV, YYDKDF (reference sequence). The CDR3 runs to 14 residues. V gave up 2 bases and J gave up 2 bases, with 8 bases separating them. CDR3 sequence: CATSRNKYTDTQYF. DNA for the CDR3: TGTGCCACCAGCAGAAATAAATACACAGATACGCAGTATTTT.

V and J are TRBV9 and TRBJ2-4, with 8 bases matching TRBD1. The J segment lost 7 bases and the V segment lost 4 bases, leaving 7 bases of the junction unmatched. Germline CDR1 SGDLS, CDR2 YYNGEE. This CDR3 region has 14 residues. The CDR3 nucleotides read TGTGCCAGCAGCCCCGGGACAGGTCGGAACATTCAGTACTTC. It yields the protein CASSPGTGRNIQYF.

This chain connects TRBV9 to TRBJ2-7; perhaps TRBD1 as D (5 bases). The ends were cut back, 0 bases at V and 3 bases at J, with 10 bases in the middle. Germline lookup yields CDR1 SGDLS and CDR2 YYNGEE. This CDR3 region has 14 residues. The CDR3 loop is CASSVGGEVYEQYF. In DNA, the CDR3 is TGTGCCAGCAGCGTAGGGGGCGAAGTCTACGAGCAGTACTTC.

The chain carries TRBV7-8 and TRBJ2-7; no reliable D call. Germline lookup yields CDR1 SGHVS and CDR2 FQNEAQ. This CDR3 spans 13 amino acids. Trimming stripped 5 bases from V and 4 bases from J, with 12 bases between. CDR3 loop: CASSPNRGYEQYF. As DNA, the CDR3 is TGTGCCAGCAGCCCAAACCGCGGATACGAGCAGTACTTC.